This T cell receptor (beta chain) was retrieved from a study of control samples from healthy donors and cancer patients. Germline V gene lookup returns CDR1 SEHNR and CDR2 FQNEAQ (reference sequence). The CDR3 covers 13 residues. Trimming removed 5 bases at V and 4 bases at J, with 11 bases between. TCRdb keeps only in-frame clones here, not all; method: immunoSEQ multiplex PCR. The sample holds 150,000 or so clones; just over 85% are singletons and the top ten take 4.5% to 6%. The sample was blood. The chain carries TRBV7-9 and TRBJ1-2; D is undetermined. This TCR was recovered from a woman aged 25 to 39 in good health. CDR3: CASSPPKGYGYTF. The CDR3 DNA sequence: TGTGCCAGCAGCCCACCCAAGGGCTATGGCTACACCTTC.